The 9 T cell receptor beta chains below come from one sample, sequenced in a study of metastatic and nonmetastatic thyroid tumors. Treatment of any kind had been given to no patient before thyroid surgery. With MiXCR, TCRdb called clones anew from the PCR reads. Found here are roughly 20,000 clones, under 25% of them singletons; the top ten hold roughly 7.7%. Sequencing input: adjacent normal tissue. The receptors shown here come from a female donor with papillary thyroid cancer or a benign thyroid nodule (not recorded which). Some clones in this sample may be carry-over from other donors' samples.

This clone was observed at least ten times. J is TRBJ2-3 and V is TRBV10-1; TRBD1 aligns across 7 bases. CDR1 is WNHNN and CDR2 is SYGVQD in the germline V gene (reference sequence). Trimming at V came to 11 bases and at J to 6 bases, leaving 14 bases not matched to a gene. The CDR3 sequence is 14 residues long. The CDR3 sequence: CASAPGQLRDTQYF. The CDR3 bases are TGCGCCTCGGCCCCGGGACAGCTAAGGGATACGCAGTATTTT.

The chain combines TRBV20-1 with TRBJ2-5, with D possibly matching TRBD2 (5 bases). Per germline, CDR1 DFQATT and CDR2 SNEGSKA (reference sequence). Trimming took off 3 bases at V and 5 bases at J, with 22 bases between the two ends. The CDR3 length is 16 residues. The DNA of the CDR3 is TGCAGTGCTAGGGGAACTATCGGGGTGGTCCTGGAGACCCAGTACTTC. This encodes CSARGTIGVVLETQYF.

The V and J genes are TRBV20-1 and TRBJ1-2; D not certain. Germline V gene lookup returns CDR1 DFQATT and CDR2 SNEGSKA (reference sequence). The length of the CDR3 is 13 residues. V was trimmed by 3 bases and J by 8 bases, leaving 16 bases between them. CDR3 protein: CSASPPARLGYTF. The CDR3 DNA sequence: TGCAGTGCTAGTCCCCCAGCCAGGTTGGGCTACACCTTC.

The gene calls are TRBV7-9 and TRBJ2-1, with 7 positions matching TRBD1. Trimming at V came to 3 bases and at J to 13 bases, leaving 6 bases not matched to a gene. Germline assignment: CDR1 SEHNR and CDR2 FQNEAQ (reference sequence). The length of the CDR3 is 12 residues. The CDR3 region is CASSFYRGGQFF. CDR3 coding DNA: TGTGCCAGCAGCTTCTACAGGGGCGGACAGTTCTTC.

By its share, this clone is medium-sized. This chain uses TRBV6-1 with TRBJ1-5; D not certain. The CDR3 spans 13 residues. V lost 0 bases and J lost 5, with 5 bases in between. Germline assignment: CDR1 MNHNS and CDR2 SASEGT. The CDR3 loop is CASSEAPYQPQHF. The CDR3 coding sequence is TGTGCCAGCAGTGAAGCCCCTTATCAGCCCCAGCATTTT.

The CDR3 region is CASNGGTEAFF. DNA for the CDR3: TGTGCCAGCAACGGGGGCACTGAAGCTTTCTTT. The chain couples TRBV6-1 to TRBJ1-1, with D perhaps TRBD1 (5 bases). Germline V gives CDR1 MNHNS, CDR2 SASEGT. Trimming took 7 bases from V and 4 from J, leaving 7 bases between them. The CDR3 extends over 11 amino acids.

Sample share makes this clone medium-sized. The rearrangement uses TRBV28 and TRBJ1-1; no firm D call. The CDR3 is 13 amino acids. The V gene's germline CDR1 is MDHEN and CDR2 SYDVKM. V gave up 6 bases and J gave up 8 bases, with 16 bases separating them. CDR3 coding DNA: TGTGCCAGCAGACCTGGACTGGATCGGGAAGCTTTCTTT. It is translated as CASRPGLDREAFF.

CDR3 residues: CASSRTSNNSPLHF. Here the CDR3 DNA reads TGTGCCAGCAGCCGGACAAGCAATAATTCACCCCTCCACTTT. The rearrangement links TRBV28 to TRBJ1-6; D perhaps matches TRBD1 (5 bases). CDR3 length: 14 amino acids. The germline V and J ends were trimmed by 6 bases and 5 bases, with 11 bases remaining between them. Germline lookup yields CDR1 MDHEN and CDR2 SYDVKM.

V gene TRBV20-1 combines with J gene TRBJ2-5, with 8 bases identical to TRBD2. Trimming at V came to 5 bases and at J to 7 bases, leaving 12 bases not matched to a gene. Germline CDR1 and CDR2: DFQATT and SNEGSKA (reference sequence). The CDR3 is 14 amino acids. CDR3 protein: CSAAVGWSGGTQYF. Here the CDR3 DNA reads TGCAGTGCTGCCGTCGGGTGGAGCGGGGGGACCCAGTACTTC.